These 16 T cell receptor beta chains came from one sample sequenced in a study of cytomegalovirus exposure and HLA in healthy donors. Amplification used 60 Vbeta primers and 13 Jbeta primers. Assay: immunoSEQ multiplex PCR; the TCRdb copy retains only in-frame clones and omits some. The table lists some 210,000 clones, about 89% of them singletons, with roughly 1.3% in the top ten. Sequencing was done on a sample of PBMCs. The receptors were sampled from a man aged 25 to 40 in good health and CMV-seronegative.

The chain combines TRBV2 with TRBJ1-4; TRBD1 matches at 7 bases. In germline, CDR1 is SNHLY, CDR2 FYNNEI. Losses at the gene ends were 3 bases for V and 16 bases for J; bases not matched to a gene: 8. This CDR3 has 12 residues. Here the CDR3 DNA reads TGTGCCAGCAGTGACGAGAACCGGGACAGGTTTTTT. Translation: CASSDENRDRFF.

V and J are TRBV27 and TRBJ2-5, with TRBD2 as a possible D gene (7 bases). The ends were cut back, 5 bases at V and 2 bases at J, with 18 bases in the middle. CDR3 length: 16 amino acids. CDR1 and CDR2 (germline): MNHEY, SMNVEV (reference sequence). CDR3 DNA sequence: TGTGCCAGCAGTCTCCGGGGGGCGGGGTTACAAGAGACCCAGTACTTC. Protein sequence: CASSLRGAGLQETQYF.

The chain recombines TRBV6-4 with TRBJ1-2, with TRBD1 as a possible D gene (6 bases). V shed 8 bases and J shed 12 bases, with 22 bases lying between them. This CDR3 spans 13 amino acids. Germline assignment: CDR1 MRHNA and CDR2 SNTAGT. The CDR3 sequence is CASARDVFGGHTF. The CDR3 region has the DNA TGTGCCAGCGCCCGAGACGTGTTTGGGGGCCACACCTTC.

The rearrangement uses TRBV6-1 and TRBJ2-7; D is perhaps TRBD1 (5 bases). Trimming left V 1 base short and J 2 bases short, with 6 bases between. The CDR3 loop spans 13 amino acids. Germline lookup yields CDR1 MNHNS and CDR2 SASEGT. The CDR3 DNA sequence: TGTGCCAGCAGTGAAGGACAGACCTACGAGCAGTACTTC. Its translation: CASSEGQTYEQYF.

The gene calls are TRBV6-1 and TRBJ2-7; perhaps TRBD2 as D (5 bases). This CDR3 spans 16 amino acids. Germline V gene lookup returns CDR1 MNHNS and CDR2 SASEGT. Trimming took 3 bases from V and 0 from J, leaving 15 bases between them. CDR3 coding DNA: TGTGCCAGCAGTGATCTCTGGACTGAGAGCTCCTACGAGCAGTACTTC. Protein sequence: CASSDLWTESSYEQYF.

A single count supports this clone. The chain is built from TRBV9 and TRBJ2-5, with a weak D call TRBD2 (7 bases). The CDR3 runs to 15 residues. The V and J ends lost 3 bases and 5 bases respectively, with 17 bases between them. CDR1 and CDR2 (germline): SGDLS, YYNGEE. This CDR3 reads CASSGGGGPPETQYF. DNA of the CDR3: TGTGCCAGCAGCGGCGGCGGGGGCCCCCCTGAGACCCAGTACTTC.

This clone turned up a few times. The chain employs TRBV7-9 and TRBJ1-5, with a possible D match to TRBD1 (5 bases). V lost 4 bases and J 4 bases, leaving 11 bases between the germline ends. Looked up from germline, CDR1 is SEHNR and CDR2 is FQNEAQ (reference sequence). This CDR3 is built from 14 residues. CDR3 DNA: TGTGCCAGCAGCTCTCCGGGGGGGAATCAGCCCCAGCATTTT. Translated: CASSSPGGNQPQHF.

The chain has TRBV28 and TRBJ2-7; 9 bases are shared with TRBD1. CDR3 size: 15 residues. Looked up from germline, CDR1 is MDHEN and CDR2 is SYDVKM. Trimming removed 5 bases from V and 6 bases from J; junction bases left unmatched: 11. The CDR3 region has the DNA TGTGCCAGCAGTCTCTCCGGGACAGGGTCAGGCGAGCAGTACTTC. Translated, it gives CASSLSGTGSGEQYF.

V is TRBV2 and J is TRBJ1-5; the match to TRBD1 covers 7 bases. This CDR3 spans 14 amino acids. V dropped 6 bases and J dropped 6; count of bases not matched to a gene: 8. Germline V CDR1 and CDR2: SNHLY, FYNNEI. The CDR3 DNA is TGTGCCAGCAGCTTCACTGACAGGGCTCAGCCCCAGCATTTT. This sequence encodes CASSFTDRAQPQHF.

The genes are TRBV4-2 and TRBJ2-7; 8 bases match TRBD1. This CDR3 contains 16 residues. Germline V lookup: CDR1 LGHNA, CDR2 YNFKEQ. V lost 3 bases and J lost 3; bases outside the gene matches: 10. The DNA for the CDR3 is TGTGCCAGCAGCCAGAACGACAGGGGAGTAATCTACGAGCAGTACTTC. It specifies CASSQNDRGVIYEQYF.

The CDR3 sequence is CAIGRRDRGEAFF. CDR3 nucleotide sequence: TGTGCCATCGGGAGGCGGGACAGGGGTGAAGCTTTCTTT. The chain has TRBV10-3 and TRBJ1-1; TRBD1 matches 10 bases. Germline V gene lookup returns CDR1 ENHRY and CDR2 SYGVKD. The CDR3 covers 13 residues. The trim removed 8 bases at V and 7 bases at J, leaving 7 bases unmatched.

This clone was seen once. The genes are TRBV23-1 and TRBJ2-1, with TRBD2 identical over 8 bases. TRBV23-1 falls under the ORF class, with uncertain function. With V trimmed by 8 bases and J by 6 bases, 9 bases remained unmatched. The CDR3 contains 14 residues. The CDR3 spells CASGQREYLNEQFF. In nucleotides, the CDR3 is TGCGCCAGCGGACAGCGGGAGTATCTCAATGAGCAGTTCTTC.

The chain uses TRBV28 and TRBJ2-1, with D hard to call. V was clipped by 7 bases and J by 7 bases, with 14 bases between them. Germline V CDR1 and CDR2: MDHEN, SYDVKM. The CDR3 sequence is 13 residues long. This CDR3 is CASTLSPLNEQFF. The DNA for the CDR3 is TGTGCCAGCACCCTCTCCCCCCTTAATGAGCAGTTCTTC.

The chain combines TRBV19 with TRBJ2-3; tentative D call: TRBD1 (6 bases). From germline, CDR1 is LNHDA and CDR2 SQIVND (reference sequence). The CDR3 is made up of 15 amino acids. Trimming took off 1 base at V and 2 bases at J, with 10 bases between the two ends. The CDR3 nucleotides read TGTGCCAGTAGTATAGGGACAGCCCTCACAGATACGCAGTATTTT. Translated: CASSIGTALTDTQYF.

The rearrangement links TRBV28 to TRBJ1-2, with D possibly TRBD1 on 6 matching bases. The germline CDR1 and CDR2 sequences are MDHEN and SYDVKM. There are 15 residues in the CDR3. V was cut by 7 bases and J by 3 bases, with 18 bases left in between. CDR3 bases: TGTGCCAGCAAACAAGGGGGGGACACTTACTATGGCTACACCTTC. It is translated as CASKQGGDTYYGYTF.

V usage is TRBV6-1 and J usage is TRBJ2-1; perhaps TRBD1 as D (6 bases). Germline CDR1 MNHNS, CDR2 SASEGT. The CDR3 consists of 14 residues. Trimming removed 5 bases from V and 8 bases from J, with 16 bases in between. The CDR3 is CASSSDYPGDEQFF. The CDR3 region has the DNA TGTGCCAGCAGTTCTGACTACCCAGGGGATGAGCAGTTCTTC.